Presented here are 6 T cell receptor beta chains from one specimen sequenced in a study of identical twins. TCRdb reprocessed the 5' RACE reads via MiXCR and lists one record per CDR3 protein. This sample has some 1,600,000 distinct CDR3 sequences, with less than 40% found just once. Sequencing was done on a sample of cord blood. The receptors come from a newborn girl in good health.

This chain connects TRBV5-1 to TRBJ2-1; D possibly corresponds to TRBD2 (5 bases). This CDR3 spans 13 amino acids. V was shortened by 0 bases and J by 13 bases, with 14 bases between the two germline ends. CDR1 SGHRS and CDR2 YFSETQ come from the germline V gene. This chain's CDR3 is CASSLGNGETQFF. As DNA, the CDR3 is TGCGCCAGCAGCTTGGGGAATGGGGAGACCCAGTTCTTC.

This clonotype was observed at least ten times. One end of the junction varies from germline; a read error may be responsible. This chain joins TRBV5-1 and TRBJ1-2; the D gene is possibly TRBD1 (6 bases). Germline CDR1 SGHRS, CDR2 YFSETQ. This CDR3 is built from 14 residues. The CDR3 DNA reads as TGTGCCAGCAGCTTAGTACCGGGGGCCTATGGCTACACCTTC. This codes for CASSLVPGAYGYTF. Based on the CDR3 plus reference TRBV5-1 and TRBJ1-2, the full variable domain is KAGVTQTPRYLIKTRGQQVTLSCSPISGHRSVSWYQQTPGQGLQFLFEYFSETQRNKGNFPGRFSGRQFSNSRSEMNVSTLELGDSALYLCASSLVPGAYGYTFGSGTRLTVV.

This clonotype was found a few times. The chain couples TRBV6-4 to TRBJ2-1; the match to TRBD1 covers 8 bases. J lost 7 bases, V lost 4 bases, and 12 bases had no gene match. Germline V gene lookup returns CDR1 MRHNA and CDR2 SNTAGT. The CDR3 sequence is 16 residues long. The CDR3 reads CASSASYRTGKNEQFF. CDR3 sequence (DNA): TGTGCCAGCAGTGCTAGCTACCGGACAGGGAAAAATGAGCAGTTCTTC.

This clonotype was seen a few times. The chain couples TRBV29-1 to TRBJ1-2, with D maybe TRBD1 (5 bases). Between the trimmed V and J ends, which lost 2 bases and 1 base, there was a span of 8 bases. Germline V gene lookup returns CDR1 SQVTM and CDR2 ANQGSEA. The length of the CDR3 is 13 residues. Written as DNA, the CDR3 is TGCAGCGTTGAAATGCAGGGTAACTATGGCTACACCTTC. Amino acid sequence: CSVEMQGNYGYTF.

This clonotype was counted a few times. The gene calls are TRBV10-3 and TRBJ2-1; the match to TRBD2 covers 9 bases. From germline, CDR1 is ENHRY and CDR2 SYGVKD. There are 13 residues in the CDR3. V lost 3 bases to trimming and J lost 10 bases; unmatched junction nucleotides: 4. The CDR3 loop is CAISERLAEEQFF. The CDR3 DNA reads TGTGCCATCAGTGAACGACTAGCGGAAGAGCAGTTCTTC.

The rearrangement uses TRBV20-1 and TRBJ2-3, with TRBD2 matching over 13 bases. Per germline, CDR1 DFQATT and CDR2 SNEGSKA (reference sequence). V trimming: 4 bases; J trimming: 4 bases; junction bases outside the gene matches: 5. CDR3 size: 15 residues. CDR3 sequence: CSAMVTSGRADTQYF. CDR3 sequence (DNA): TGCAGTGCTATGGTCACTAGCGGGAGGGCAGATACGCAGTATTTT.